These 23 T cell receptor beta chains came from one sample sequenced in a study of cytomegalovirus exposure and HLA in healthy donors. The study ran its PCR with 60 Vbeta and 13 Jbeta primers. The table came from immunoSEQ multiplex PCR; TCRdb's copy has only in-frame clones and leaves some out. The profile shows some 130,000 clones, more than 8% of them singletons. Source material: PBMCs. All receptors derive from a man aged 50 or older in good health and CMV-seronegative.

This chain uses TRBV18 with TRBJ2-5, with TRBD1 as a possible D gene (6 bases). Germline V gene data show CDR1 as KGHSH and CDR2 as LQKENI. Trimming cost V 3 bases and J 5 bases, with 10 bases left between them. The CDR3 loop spans 13 amino acids. As DNA, the CDR3 is TGTGCCAGCTCACCCGACAGGTTGGAGACCCAGTACTTC. Translated, it gives CASSPDRLETQYF.

To note about this clone: Additional DNA sequences in this sample encode the identical CDR3. This sequence joins TRBV9 and TRBJ2-1; TRBD2 aligns across 11 bases. V was pared by 0 bases and J by 7 bases, with 3 bases of the junction left unmatched. Per the germline V gene, CDR1 is SGDLS and CDR2 is YYNGEE. The CDR3 is made up of 15 amino acids. CDR3 sequence: CASSVELAGANEQFF. CDR3 bases: TGTGCCAGCAGCGTAGAACTAGCGGGAGCGAATGAGCAGTTCTTC.

The V gene is TRBV7-2, the J gene TRBJ2-1; the D is unclear. The CDR3 is 14 amino acids. V lost 3 bases, J lost 6 bases, and 12 bases lay in between. Germline assignment: CDR1 SGHTA and CDR2 FQGNSA. In nucleotides, the CDR3 is TGTGCCAGCAGCTTGGGCTCTCCCAGCAATGAGCAGTTCTTC. Translated: CASSLGSPSNEQFF.

The rearrangement links TRBV30 to TRBJ2-7, with TRBD2 matching 8 bases. The junction had 4 bases not matched to a gene; V was cut back by 0 bases and J by 3 bases. The CDR3 runs to 14 residues. Germline lookup yields CDR1 GTSNPN and CDR2 SVGIG (reference sequence). The CDR3 sequence is CAWSVTAGVYEQYF. In DNA form, the CDR3 reads TGTGCCTGGAGTGTAACAGCGGGGGTCTACGAGCAGTACTTC.

This clone was found a few times. The chain joins TRBV10-3 to TRBJ2-7; 11 nucleotides line up with TRBD1. The CDR3 length is 15 residues. Germline V gene data show CDR1 as ENHRY and CDR2 as SYGVKD. The junction had 5 bases not matched to a gene; V was cut back by 2 bases and J by 5 bases. In nucleotides, the CDR3 is TGTGCCATCAGTGAGAGAGGACAGGGGGCCAACGAGCAGTACTTC. It yields the protein CAISERGQGANEQYF.

This clone was counted a few times. The rearrangement links TRBV2 to TRBJ1-1; D remains ambiguous. V lost 3 bases and J lost 2, with 7 bases in between. CDR3 length: 13 amino acids. Germline V CDR1 and CDR2: SNHLY, FYNNEI. The CDR3 protein is CASSEYGNTEAFF. CDR3 nucleotide sequence: TGTGCCAGCAGTGAGTACGGTAACACTGAAGCTTTCTTT.

J is TRBJ2-7 and V is TRBV19; tentatively, D is TRBD2 (5 bases). Trimming stripped 6 bases from V and 7 bases from J, with 16 bases between. Per the germline V gene, CDR1 is LNHDA and CDR2 is SQIVND (reference sequence). This CDR3 region has 13 residues. This CDR3 reads CASSVVVTGEQYF. The CDR3 coding sequence is TGTGCCAGTAGCGTGGTGGTTACGGGGGAGCAGTACTTC.

V is TRBV6-1 and J is TRBJ2-5; D may be TRBD1 (5 bases). The J call may not be correct, given that the DNA end is closer to TRBJ2-7. The CDR3 is 14 amino acids. The V gene's germline CDR1 is MNHNS and CDR2 SASEGT. The CDR3 DNA follows: TGTGCCAGCAGTGAACAGGGTTCCTCCTACGAGCAGTACTTC. Translation gives CASSEQGSSYEQYF.

For the CDR3, the DNA is TGCAGCGTTGTGACGGGGGGCACCGGGGAGCTGTTTTTT. The encoded protein is CSVVTGGTGELFF. The rearrangement joins TRBV29-1 to TRBJ2-2; 7 bases map to TRBD2. The V segment lost 4 bases and the J segment 4 bases; nucleotides outside the gene matches: 3. The length of the CDR3 is 13 residues. Germline CDR1 is SQVTM and CDR2 is ANQGSEA.

In this sample, this clone turned up a few times. This chain links TRBV11-2 with TRBJ1-2, with 7 bases lining up with TRBD1. The germline V gene encodes CDR1 SGHAT and CDR2 FQNNGV. The CDR3 sequence is 16 residues long. V dropped 4 bases and J dropped 7; count of bases not matched to a gene: 15. This chain's CDR3 is CASSSTGVLSSGGYTF. Written as DNA, the CDR3 is TGTGCCAGCAGCTCTACAGGGGTCCTTTCTTCAGGTGGCTACACCTTC.

This clone was picked up a small number of times. V usage is TRBV30 and J usage is TRBJ1-1; D gene unclear. The CDR3 covers 12 residues. V was pared by 0 bases and J by 10 bases, with 12 bases between. CDR1 and CDR2 from the germline V gene are GTSNPN and SVGIG (reference sequence). The CDR3 region is CAWSVPGMSAFF. The CDR3 DNA sequence: TGTGCCTGGAGTGTACCCGGTATGTCAGCTTTCTTT.

This clone appeared a single time. This chain joins TRBV15 and TRBJ2-7; D is perhaps TRBD2 (6 bases). V was trimmed by 4 bases and J by 5 bases, leaving 12 bases between them. CDR3 length: 13 amino acids. Germline V gene data show CDR1 as LNHNV and CDR2 as YYDKDF (reference sequence). The CDR3 reads CATSNTLAHEQYF. The DNA of the CDR3 is TGTGCCACCAGCAATACACTAGCCCACGAGCAGTACTTC.

This clone occurred a few times. This chain links TRBV5-1 with TRBJ1-1; unclear D gene. Germline V lookup: CDR1 SGHRS, CDR2 YFSETQ. The CDR3 consists of 16 residues. Between the trimmed V and J ends, which lost 2 bases and 0 bases, there was a span of 14 bases. In DNA, the CDR3 is TGCGCCAGCAGCTTCGCTTCTGTCGGTTTGAACACTGAAGCTTTCTTT. Its protein is CASSFASVGLNTEAFF.

In this sample, this clone turned up a few times. This sequence joins TRBV10-1 and TRBJ2-1; 9 bases match TRBD1. The CDR3 is made up of 15 amino acids. The trim removed 3 bases at V and 6 bases at J, leaving 6 bases unmatched. The germline gives CDR1 WNHNN, CDR2 SYGVQD (reference sequence). CDR3 sequence reads: CASSEPGQGFNEQFF. The CDR3 region has the DNA TGCGCCAGCAGTGAACCGGGACAGGGTTTCAATGAGCAGTTCTTC.

The chain links TRBV4-2 to TRBJ2-5; 9 bases map to TRBD2. Germline V lookup: CDR1 LGHNA, CDR2 YNFKEQ. With V trimmed by 2 bases and J by 5 bases, 18 bases remained unmatched. The CDR3 sequence is 19 residues long. The DNA of the CDR3 is TGTGCCAGCAGCCAAATCCAATCCACATATAGCGGGGGAAGGGAGACCCAGTACTTC. This gives the protein CASSQIQSTYSGGRETQYF.

This clone was observed a few times. This chain links TRBV7-2 with TRBJ1-2; 9 nucleotides line up with TRBD1. V shed 5 bases, J shed 6 bases, and the junction held 10 bases outside the gene matches. Germline CDR1 reads SGHTA; CDR2 reads FQGNSA. CDR3 length: 15 residues. Here the CDR3 DNA reads TGTGCCAGCAGCCCAACGACAGGGGGTTACAATGGCTACACCTTC. Translated: CASSPTTGGYNGYTF.

DNA of the CDR3: TGTGCCAGTAGTCAGACTCGGACAGATGGGCAGTACTTC. This sequence encodes CASSQTRTDGQYF. The chain uses TRBV19 and TRBJ2-7, with TRBD1 as a possible D gene (6 bases). The CDR3 has 13 amino acids. The germline V gene encodes CDR1 LNHDA and CDR2 SQIVND (reference sequence). Trimming removed 5 bases at V and 9 bases at J, with 17 bases between.

This chain uses TRBV6-6 with TRBJ2-1; 9 bases align to TRBD2. V shed 6 bases and J 7 bases; nucleotides not matched to a gene: 10. Per germline, CDR1 MNHNY and CDR2 SVGAGI (reference sequence). This CDR3 has 15 amino acids. The CDR3 DNA sequence: TGTGCCAGCAGCCGCCCGGGGCGGGAGGGGAATGAGCAGTTCTTC. Amino acid sequence: CASSRPGREGNEQFF.

This clone was seen only a few times. This sequence joins TRBV5-1 and TRBJ2-3, with 9 bases identical to TRBD2. CDR3 length equals 16 residues. CDR1 is SGHRS, CDR2 YFSETQ, per germline. The ends lost 2 bases at V and 4 bases at J; junction bases unmatched: 8. The CDR3 DNA is TGCGCCAGCAGCTTAGGGACTAGCCCACTAGCAGATACGCAGTATTTT. Translation: CASSLGTSPLADTQYF.

This clone was counted a few times. The chain links TRBV2 to TRBJ2-7; perhaps TRBD1 as D (6 bases). Germline loops: CDR1 SNHLY, CDR2 FYNNEI. Trimming shortened V by 6 bases and J by 2 bases, and 14 bases separated the two germline ends. The length of the CDR3 is 14 residues. The CDR3 bases are TGTGCCAGCAGGGTCAGGGACACTACCTACGAGCAGTACTTC. Amino acid sequence: CASRVRDTTYEQYF.

The V gene is TRBV7-9, the J gene TRBJ1-6; the match to TRBD1 covers 11 bases. The CDR3 consists of 16 residues. Per germline, CDR1 SEHNR and CDR2 FQNEAQ (reference sequence). With 3 bases clipped from V and 6 bases from J, the junction kept 4 bases outside the gene matches. The CDR3 nucleotides are TGTGCCAGCAGCTTGGACAGGGGGCAAGGTAATTCACCCCTCCACTTT. The encoded protein is CASSLDRGQGNSPLHF. Drawing the rest from reference TRBV7-9 and TRBJ1-6, the complete variable domain is DTGVSQNPRHKITKRGQNVTFRCDPISEHNRLYWYRQTLGQGPEFLTYFQNEAQLEKSRLLSDRFSAERPKGSFSTLEIQRTEQGDSAMYLCASSLDRGQGNSPLHFGNGTRLTVT.

This chain links TRBV29-1 with TRBJ2-1; D possibly corresponds to TRBD2 (6 bases). This CDR3 region has 15 residues. Per the germline V gene, CDR1 is SQVTM and CDR2 is ANQGSEA. V was trimmed by 6 bases and J by 3 bases, leaving 18 bases between them. The CDR3, as DNA: TGCAGCGTGTCGGTGGGTGGGCGGGACTACAATGAGCAGTTCTTC. Translated, it gives CSVSVGGRDYNEQFF.

The sample holds a few counts of this clone. V usage is TRBV7-2 and J usage is TRBJ2-7; a weak D match, TRBD2 (6 bases). The CDR3 consists of 14 residues. Trimming took off 5 bases at V and 4 bases at J, with 15 bases between the two ends. Germline CDR1 reads SGHTA; CDR2 reads FQGNSA. The CDR3 region has the DNA TGTGCCAGCAGCCCACAGACTGGGGGGTACGAGCAGTACTTC. The encoded protein is CASSPQTGGYEQYF. Full variable domain (rest looked up from reference TRBV7-2 and TRBJ2-7): GAGVSQSPSNKVTEKGKDVELRCDPISGHTALYWYRQSLGQGLEFLIYFQGNSAPDKSGLPSDRFSAERTGGSVSTLTIQRTQQEDSAVYLCASSPQTGGYEQYFGPGTRLTVT.